This TCR beta chain was observed in a study of OX40 agonist ivuxolimab in advanced cancers. Study details: Treatment of patients was with ivuxolimab, an agonistic anti-OX40 (CD134) antibody. The study enrolled dose-escalation patients with hepatocellular carcinoma, melanoma, renal cell or head and neck cancer. Findings of the study overall: Both blood CD4+ and CD8+ T cells showed clonal growth by week 6 at 0.1 to 3.0 mg/kg. The investigators did not determine what antigen specificity the expanded peripheral T cells had.

Of note for this clone: What it recognizes is unknown.

Produced via immunoSEQ multiplex PCR; TCRdb's table is partial and in-frame only. The data contain about 82,000 clones, about 92% of them singletons. This CDR3 contains 19 residues. Looked up from germline, CDR1 is LNHNV and CDR2 is YYDKDF (reference sequence). The V segment lost 5 bases and the J segment 6 bases; nucleotides outside the gene matches: 20. This sequence originates from an adult with an advanced solid tumor such as melanoma, head and neck, liver or kidney cancer. Material: CD4+ or CD8+ T cells sorted from blood, obtained in a trial of the OX40 agonist ivuxolimab. The chain recombines TRBV15 with TRBJ2-1; TRBD1 matches at 9 bases. CDR3 loop: CATSYTGGLVWTGTNEQFF. CDR3 coding DNA: TGTGCCACCAGCTATACAGGGGGCCTCGTGTGGACTGGTACCAATGAGCAGTTCTTC.